This T cell receptor (beta chain) was observed in a study of follicular helper T cells after annual influenza vaccination. This CDR3 comprises 15 residues. V shed 1 base, J shed 7 bases, and the junction held 5 bases outside the gene matches. Germline V gene lookup returns CDR1 MNHNS and CDR2 SASEGT. TCRdb's table, derived via immunoSEQ multiplex PCR, lists solely in-frame clones and lacks some. The sample has more than 9,500 clones; 60% to 80% are singletons. Time point defined: 2015-2016 season, pre-vaccination. Blood volume per time point ranged from about 35 to 100 mL. ICOS+CD38+ and ICOS-CD38- fractions were sorted from non-naive CD4+CXCR5+PD-1+ cells.

The receptor's source is an adult who received the influenza vaccine. The chain combines TRBV6-1 with TRBJ2-1; 9 bases fit TRBD2. Sequenced material: CXCR5+ CD38- circulating T follicular helper cells from blood, taken on the day of influenza vaccination. Subset here: circulating Tfh, non-naive CD4+CXCR5+PD-1+ (ICOS+CD38+ or ICOS-CD38-). CDR3 protein: CASSEEGLASNEQFF. CDR3 in DNA: TGTGCCAGCAGTGAAGAAGGACTAGCGTCGAATGAGCAGTTCTTC.